This TCR beta chain was captured by sequencing in a study of spatial heterogeneity in lung cancer. Study as a whole: Detection of beta-chain sequences consistently exceeded that of alpha-chain sequences.

TCRdb reanalysed the 5' RACE reads using MiXCR and keeps one entry per CDR3 protein. There are tens of thousands of distinct CDR3 sequences in the sample; 2.5% to 3.5% occur only once, and under 40% lies in the top ten. In its sample, this clonotype was seen many times. V shed 6 bases and J shed 6 bases, with 13 bases lying between them. This CDR3 has 13 residues. Time point denoted: sample taken at primary tumor resection. There were around 72 donors, all of them untreated patients with early-stage non-small cell lung cancer. Frozen PBMC, nontumor lung or tumor provided whole RNA, which was sequenced unsorted.

The rearrangement links TRBV12-3 or TRBV12-4 to TRBJ2-3, with D unclear. This material consisted of normal lung tissue next to the tumor, taken at surgery. The sequence came from a male donor with early-stage non-small cell lung cancer. CDR3 residues: CASRWASGDTQYF. The CDR3 DNA is TGTGCCAGCAGGTGGGCCTCAGGTGATACGCAGTATTTT.